Following are 29 T cell receptor beta chains from one sample sequenced in a study of control samples from healthy donors and cancer patients. Repertoires were generated with immunoSEQ multiplex PCR, while TCRdb's copy carries only in-frame clones and drops some. The sample lists 20,000 or so clones; around 90% were seen once. The sequencing sample was made of PBMCs. These receptors came from a woman in her sixties or seventies with head and neck cancer.

This clone has just one count. The chain recombines TRBV20-1 with TRBJ2-2, with D unclear. The V end was cut by 3 bases, the J end by 0 bases, with 5 bases between. In germline, CDR1 is DFQATT, CDR2 SNEGSKA (reference sequence). This CDR3 has 13 amino acids. CDR3 DNA sequence: TGCAGTGCTAGTAATCCGAACACCGGGGAGCTGTTTTTT. Translated: CSASNPNTGELFF.

The V call is TRBV11-2, the J call TRBJ2-1; 14 bases align to TRBD2. After removal of 1 base from V and 15 bases from J, the junction contained 8 bases not matched to a gene. Germline assignment: CDR1 SGHAT and CDR2 FQNNGV. This CDR3 is built from 15 residues. The CDR3 sequence: CASSLGGTSGSGMFF. CDR3 nucleotides: TGTGCCAGCAGCTTAGGTGGGACTAGCGGGAGTGGTATGTTCTTC.

The CDR3 region has the DNA TGTGCCAGCAGGTCCTCCGGGACACCTAATCAGCCCCAGCATTTT. It yields the protein CASRSSGTPNQPQHF. The V gene is TRBV6-6, the J gene TRBJ1-5; D is perhaps TRBD1 (6 bases). Trimming took off 6 bases at V and 4 bases at J, with 16 bases between the two ends. The CDR3 consists of 15 residues. CDR1 is MNHNY and CDR2 is SVGAGI in the germline V gene (reference sequence).

The rearrangement uses TRBV28 and TRBJ2-7, with D possibly being TRBD1 (6 bases). This CDR3 has 14 residues. Germline V lookup: CDR1 MDHEN, CDR2 SYDVKM. Between the trimmed V and J ends, which lost 10 bases and 2 bases, there was a span of 18 bases. The CDR3 DNA reads as TGTGCCACTGCTCCCGGGACACCTCCCTACGAGCAGTACTTC. Its translation: CATAPGTPPYEQYF.

This chain connects TRBV5-5 to TRBJ1-6; D gene uncertain. The CDR3 loop spans 13 amino acids. Germline V lookup: CDR1 SGHKS, CDR2 YYEKEE (reference sequence). The ends were cut back, 1 base at V and 8 bases at J, with 7 bases in the middle. The CDR3 here is CASSLRGDSPLHF. The CDR3 DNA reads TGTGCCAGCAGCTTGCGCGGGGATTCACCCCTCCACTTT.

V is TRBV5-1 and J is TRBJ2-1; 10 nucleotides align to TRBD1. The germline gives CDR1 SGHRS, CDR2 YFSETQ. The V gene end was trimmed by 0 bases and the J gene end by 10 bases; junction bases not matched to a gene: 4. The length of the CDR3 is 14 residues. In nucleotides, the CDR3 is TGCGCCAGCAGCTTGGGACAGGGGGCCAAGGAGCAGTTCTTC. Translating it yields CASSLGQGAKEQFF. Drawing the rest from reference TRBV5-1 and TRBJ2-1, the complete variable domain is KAGVTQTPRYLIKTRGQQVTLSCSPISGHRSVSWYQQTPGQGLQFLFEYFSETQRNKGNFPGRFSGRQFSNSRSEMNVSTLELGDSALYLCASSLGQGAKEQFFGPGTRLTVL.

The chain couples TRBV11-2 to TRBJ2-7, with D perhaps matching TRBD2 (5 bases). Between the trimmed V and J ends, which lost 0 bases and 6 bases, there was a span of 15 bases. The germline V gene has CDR1 SGHAT and CDR2 FQNNGV. The CDR3 spans 15 residues. The CDR3 DNA sequence: TGTGCCAGCAGCTTAGAGGCACTAGTCTTTTTCGAGCAGTACTTC. Its translation: CASSLEALVFFEQYF.

J is TRBJ2-7 and V is TRBV5-1, with D maybe TRBD2 (6 bases). The V gene's germline CDR1 is SGHRS and CDR2 YFSETQ. This CDR3 has 15 residues. V was cut by 0 bases and J by 0 bases, with 10 bases left in between. CDR3 DNA: TGCGCCAGCAGCTTGGCTGGGAGGAGCTCCTACGAGCAGTACTTC. Its protein is CASSLAGRSSYEQYF.

This sequence joins TRBV6-2 or TRBV6-3 and TRBJ1-2; TRBD1 is a possible D gene (6 bases). The germline V gene encodes CDR1 MNHEY and CDR2 SVGEGT. With 4 bases removed from V and 7 bases from J, the gap between germline ends came to 16 bases. This CDR3 region has 14 residues. The CDR3 protein is CASSSSGAGSGYTF. Here the CDR3 DNA reads TGTGCCAGCAGTTCCTCGGGGGCAGGCTCTGGCTACACCTTC.

This chain joins TRBV18 and TRBJ1-1; the D is unclear. CDR1 and CDR2 (germline): KGHSH, LQKENI. Trimming left V 3 bases short and J 3 bases short, with 8 bases between. The CDR3 loop spans 13 amino acids. Here the CDR3 reads CASSPIIDTEAFF. For the CDR3, the DNA is TGTGCCAGCTCACCGATAATTGACACTGAAGCTTTCTTT. The full variable domain, completed using reference TRBV18 and TRBJ1-1, is NAGVMQNPRHLVRRRGQEARLRCSPMKGHSHVYWYRQLPEEGLKFMVYLQKENIIDESGMPKERFSAEFPKEGPSILRIQQVVRGDSAAYFCASSPIIDTEAFFGQGTRLTVV.

The V gene is TRBV21-1, the J gene TRBJ2-5. TRBV21-1 is given as a pseudogene. The CDR3 runs 9 residues. CDR3 DNA sequence: TGTGCCAGCGCCGAGACCCAGTACTTC. Amino acid sequence: CASAETQYF.

The chain joins TRBV28 to TRBJ1-5, with unresolved D. This CDR3 contains 12 residues. From germline, CDR1 is MDHEN and CDR2 SYDVKM. Trimming left V 5 bases short and J 7 bases short, with 9 bases between. CDR3 in amino acids: CASSPAQQPQHF. CDR3 nucleotides: TGTGCCAGCAGTCCGGCGCAGCAGCCCCAGCATTTT.

This clone was picked up a small number of times. V and J are TRBV5-1 and TRBJ1-2, with 9 bases lining up with TRBD1. The J segment lost 4 bases and the V segment lost 5 bases, leaving 6 bases of the junction unmatched. The CDR3 spans 14 residues. Looked up from germline, CDR1 is SGHRS and CDR2 is YFSETQ. The CDR3, as DNA: TGCGCCAGCAGTACCCAGGGACAGGGCTATGGCTACACCTTC. Protein product: CASSTQGQGYGYTF.

The chain uses TRBV3-1 (or the pseudogene TRBV3-2) and TRBJ1-6, with D possibly being TRBD1 (6 bases). This CDR3 comprises 15 residues. Germline CDR1 and CDR2: LGHDT and YNNKEL (reference sequence). Trimming took off 1 base at V and 2 bases at J, with 6 bases between the two ends. CDR3 in amino acids: CASSQGDTYNSPLHF. For the CDR3, the DNA is TGTGCCAGCAGCCAAGGGGACACCTATAATTCACCCCTCCACTTT.

V is TRBV5-1 and J is TRBJ1-3; D possibly corresponds to TRBD1 (6 bases). Germline CDR1 and CDR2: SGHRS and YFSETQ. The CDR3 runs to 17 residues. V lost 4 bases, J lost 0 bases, and 17 bases lay in between. The CDR3 spells CASSLTAGASSGNTIYF. In DNA form, the CDR3 reads TGCGCCAGCAGCCTCACCGCGGGGGCGAGCTCTGGAAACACCATATATTTT.

By sample fraction, this clone is medium-sized. V and J are TRBV28 and TRBJ1-6; 7 positions agree with TRBD1. The CDR3 sequence is 14 residues long. V trimming: 3 bases; J trimming: 7 bases; junction bases outside the gene matches: 3. The germline gives CDR1 MDHEN, CDR2 SYDVKM. CDR3 in amino acids: CASSFDRENSPLHF. Here the CDR3 DNA reads TGTGCCAGCAGTTTCGACAGGGAGAATTCACCCCTCCACTTT.

The chain has TRBV28 and TRBJ1-1, with 11 bases that match TRBD1. CDR3 size: 18 residues. V was pared by 1 base and J by 3 bases, with 10 bases of the junction left unmatched. Germline V gene sequence: CDR1 MDHEN, CDR2 SYDVKM. The CDR3 spells CASSLLPGQGGKDTEAFF. The CDR3 DNA is TGTGCCAGCAGTTTATTGCCGGGACAGGGGGGGAAGGACACTGAAGCTTTCTTT.

The CDR3 loop reads CASSEGSNGELFF. The DNA of the CDR3 is TGTGCCAGCAGCGAGGGTTCGAACGGGGAGCTGTTTTTT. This chain connects TRBV7-3 to TRBJ2-2; D possibly corresponds to TRBD2 (5 bases). Looked up from germline, CDR1 is SGHTA and CDR2 is FQGTGA. This CDR3 is built from 13 residues. Trimming took off 5 bases at V and 7 bases at J, with 11 bases between the two ends.

As regards this clone: The junction and the germline gene differ at one end; a read error may be behind it. The chain is built from TRBV3-1 (or the pseudogene TRBV3-2) and TRBJ1-1, with D possibly being TRBD1 (5 bases). The V gene's germline CDR1 is LGHDT and CDR2 YNNKEL (reference sequence). The CDR3 covers 12 residues. The CDR3 sequence is CAGSQGATEAFF. The CDR3 bases are TGTGCCGGCAGCCAAGGGGCCACTGAAGCTTTCTTT.

The gene calls are TRBV7-9 and TRBJ2-5; D uncertain. Germline loops: CDR1 SEHNR, CDR2 FQNEAQ (reference sequence). The CDR3 is made up of 12 amino acids. V lost 6 bases, J lost 2 bases, and 7 bases lay in between. The CDR3 DNA is TGTGCCAGCAGTCCTATTCAAGAGACCCAGTACTTC. This codes for CASSPIQETQYF.

V usage is TRBV5-1 and J usage is TRBJ1-2, with 8 positions matching TRBD1. Germline CDR1 and CDR2: SGHRS and YFSETQ. V shed 0 bases, J shed 6 bases, and the junction held 4 bases outside the gene matches. The CDR3 has 14 residues. As DNA, the CDR3 is TGCGCCAGCAGCTTGGAATCAGGGGGCGATGGCTACACCTTC. Translating gives CASSLESGGDGYTF. The complete variable domain, with remaining parts taken from reference TRBV5-1 and TRBJ1-2, reads KAGVTQTPRYLIKTRGQQVTLSCSPISGHRSVSWYQQTPGQGLQFLFEYFSETQRNKGNFPGRFSGRQFSNSRSEMNVSTLELGDSALYLCASSLESGGDGYTFGSGTRLTVV.

The gene calls are TRBV6-5 and TRBJ1-3, with TRBD1 as a possible D gene (6 bases). With 5 bases removed from V and 0 bases from J, the gap between germline ends came to 11 bases. CDR3 length: 15 residues. Germline values: CDR1 MNHEY, CDR2 SVGAGI. CDR3 residues: CASSPSGHSGNTIYF. The CDR3 DNA follows: TGTGCCAGCAGTCCTTCGGGACACTCTGGAAACACCATATATTTT.

The rearrangement joins TRBV6-1 to TRBJ1-6; D is uncertain. V was trimmed by 1 base and J by 13 bases, leaving 2 bases between them. Looked up from germline, CDR1 is MNHNS and CDR2 is SASEGT. This CDR3 spans 10 amino acids. The CDR3 region is CASSEGPLHF. The CDR3 nucleotides read TGTGCCAGCAGTGAAGGTCCCCTCCACTTT.

The chain's CDR3 is CARRRRGGTGSLYGYTF. The CDR3 DNA sequence: TGTGCCCGCCGTCGACGGGGGGGGACAGGGAGCCTCTATGGCTACACCTTC. The chain uses TRBV28 and TRBJ1-2; the match to TRBD1 covers 9 bases. CDR1 MDHEN and CDR2 SYDVKM come from the germline V gene. This CDR3 comprises 17 residues. The trim removed 11 bases at V and 4 bases at J, leaving 20 bases unmatched.

This rearrangement joins TRBV5-1 to TRBJ1-5, with D possibly matching TRBD1 (5 bases). The CDR3 sequence is 15 residues long. With 2 bases removed from V and 5 bases from J, the gap between germline ends came to 14 bases. CDR1 is SGHRS and CDR2 is YFSETQ in the germline V gene. The CDR3 loop is CASSFDSSPYQPQHF. CDR3 in DNA: TGCGCCAGCAGCTTCGACAGTTCCCCCTATCAGCCCCAGCATTTT.

This rearrangement joins TRBV7-9 to TRBJ2-4; D ambiguous. The ends were cut back, 5 bases at V and 1 base at J, with 9 bases in the middle. CDR3 length: 14 amino acids. Germline V CDR1 and CDR2: SEHNR, FQNEAQ (reference sequence). The CDR3 here is CASSQAGAKNIQYF. CDR3 nucleotide sequence: TGTGCCAGCAGCCAGGCTGGGGCCAAAAACATTCAGTACTTC.

The rearrangement links TRBV18 to TRBJ1-2; 10 bases agree with TRBD1. The CDR3 covers 18 residues. With V trimmed by 1 base and J by 4 bases, 12 bases remained unmatched. Per the germline V gene, CDR1 is KGHSH and CDR2 is LQKENI. The DNA of the CDR3 is TGTGCCAGCTCACCACTACTCATTGGACAGGGGGAGCGCTATGGCTACACCTTC. Translated: CASSPLLIGQGERYGYTF.

The count of this clone is one. The rearrangement uses TRBV27 and TRBJ1-6, with 11 bases matching TRBD1. The CDR3 runs to 14 residues. The junction had 9 bases not matched to a gene; V was cut back by 6 bases and J by 14 bases. In germline, CDR1 is MNHEY, CDR2 SMNVEV (reference sequence). The chain's CDR3 is CASRTGTGGGSLHF. As DNA, the CDR3 is TGTGCCAGCAGGACTGGGACAGGGGGTGGGTCCCTCCACTTT.

The chain carries TRBV11-3 and TRBJ1-1; D is undetermined. Trimming took off 0 bases at V and 4 bases at J, with 6 bases between the two ends. CDR1 SGHNT and CDR2 YENEEA come from the germline V gene. This CDR3 contains 13 residues. The CDR3 DNA follows: TGTGCCAGCAGCTTAGAAAAGGGCACTGAAGCTTTCTTT. Translated, it gives CASSLEKGTEAFF.